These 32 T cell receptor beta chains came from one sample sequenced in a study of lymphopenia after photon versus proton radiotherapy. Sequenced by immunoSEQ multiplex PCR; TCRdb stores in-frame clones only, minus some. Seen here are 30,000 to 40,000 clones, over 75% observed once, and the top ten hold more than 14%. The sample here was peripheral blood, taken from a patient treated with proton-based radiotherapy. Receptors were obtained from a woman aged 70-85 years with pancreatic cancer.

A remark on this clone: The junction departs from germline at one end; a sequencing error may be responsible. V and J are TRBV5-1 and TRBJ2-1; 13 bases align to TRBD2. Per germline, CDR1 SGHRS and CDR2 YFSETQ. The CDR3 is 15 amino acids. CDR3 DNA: TGCGCCAGCAGCGCCGGTGGACTAGCGGGAGAGGGGTGGGTCTTC. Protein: CASSAGGLAGEGWVF.

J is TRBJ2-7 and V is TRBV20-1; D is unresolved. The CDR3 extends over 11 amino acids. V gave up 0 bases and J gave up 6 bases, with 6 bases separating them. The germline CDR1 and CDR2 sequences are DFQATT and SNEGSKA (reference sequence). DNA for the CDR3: TGCAGTGCTAGAGATAGGAGCGAGCAGTACTTC. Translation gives CSARDRSEQYF.

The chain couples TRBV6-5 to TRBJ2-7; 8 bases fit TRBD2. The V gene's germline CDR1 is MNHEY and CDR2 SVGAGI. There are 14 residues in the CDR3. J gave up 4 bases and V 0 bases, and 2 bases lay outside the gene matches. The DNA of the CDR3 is TGTGCCAGCAGTTACTCTGGGACTAGTTACGAGCAGTACTTC. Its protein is CASSYSGTSYEQYF.

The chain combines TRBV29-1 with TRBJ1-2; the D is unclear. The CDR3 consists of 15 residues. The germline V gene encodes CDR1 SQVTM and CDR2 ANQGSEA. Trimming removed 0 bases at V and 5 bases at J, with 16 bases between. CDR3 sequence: CSVEDKVVGGYGYTF. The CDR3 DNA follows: TGCAGCGTTGAAGATAAGGTGGTAGGAGGGTATGGCTACACCTTC. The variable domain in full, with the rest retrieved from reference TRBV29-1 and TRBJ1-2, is SAVISQKPSRDICQRGTSLTIQCQVDSQVTMMFWYRQQPGQSLTLIATANQGSEATYESGFVIDKFPISRPNLTFSTLTVSNMSPEDSSIYLCSVEDKVVGGYGYTFGSGTRLTVV.

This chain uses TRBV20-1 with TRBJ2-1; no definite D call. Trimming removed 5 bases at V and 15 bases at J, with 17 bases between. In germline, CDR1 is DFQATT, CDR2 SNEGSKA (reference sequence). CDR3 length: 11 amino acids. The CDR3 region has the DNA TGCAGTGCTCCAAACGGGCGAACGACGTTCTTC. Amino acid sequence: CSAPNGRTTFF.

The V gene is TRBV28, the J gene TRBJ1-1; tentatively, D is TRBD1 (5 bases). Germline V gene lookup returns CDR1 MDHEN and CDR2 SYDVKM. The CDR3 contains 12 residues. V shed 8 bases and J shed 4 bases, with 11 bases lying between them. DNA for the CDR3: TGTGCCAGCGGGTGGGACCGCACTGAAGCTTTCTTT. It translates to CASGWDRTEAFF.

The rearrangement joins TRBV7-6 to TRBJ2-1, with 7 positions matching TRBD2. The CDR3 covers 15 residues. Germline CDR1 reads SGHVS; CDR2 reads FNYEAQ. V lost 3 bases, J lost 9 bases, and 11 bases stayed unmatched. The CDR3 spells CASSFISGGDREQFF. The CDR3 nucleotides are TGTGCCAGCAGCTTTATCTCGGGGGGAGATCGTGAGCAGTTCTTC.

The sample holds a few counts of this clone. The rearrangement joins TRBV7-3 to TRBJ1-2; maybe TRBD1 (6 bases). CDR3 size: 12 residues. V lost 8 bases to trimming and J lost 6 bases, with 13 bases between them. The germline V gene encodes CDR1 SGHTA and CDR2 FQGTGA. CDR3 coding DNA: TGTGCCAGCCCCCACAGGGATGATGGCTACACCTTC. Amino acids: CASPHRDDGYTF.

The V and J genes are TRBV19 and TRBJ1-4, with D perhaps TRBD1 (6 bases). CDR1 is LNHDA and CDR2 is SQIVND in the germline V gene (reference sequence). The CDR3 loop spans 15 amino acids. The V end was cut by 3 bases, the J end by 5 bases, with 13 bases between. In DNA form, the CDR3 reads TGTGCCAGTAGTATCACAGGGTACCCCAATGAAAAACTGTTTTTT. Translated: CASSITGYPNEKLFF.

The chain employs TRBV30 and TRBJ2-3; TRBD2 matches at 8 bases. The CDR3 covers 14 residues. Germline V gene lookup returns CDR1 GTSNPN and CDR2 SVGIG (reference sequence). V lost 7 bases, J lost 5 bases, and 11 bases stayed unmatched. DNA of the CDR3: TGTGCCTCGACGAGCGGGAGCGGACAAGATACGCAGTATTTT. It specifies CASTSGSGQDTQYF.

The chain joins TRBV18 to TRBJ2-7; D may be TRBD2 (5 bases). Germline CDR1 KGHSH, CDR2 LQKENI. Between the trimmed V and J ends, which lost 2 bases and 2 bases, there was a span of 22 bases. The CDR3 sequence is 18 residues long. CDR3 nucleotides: TGTGCCAGCTCACCAGGGCCTGCGGGCGGAAATACCCCCTACGAGCAGTACTTC. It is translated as CASSPGPAGGNTPYEQYF.

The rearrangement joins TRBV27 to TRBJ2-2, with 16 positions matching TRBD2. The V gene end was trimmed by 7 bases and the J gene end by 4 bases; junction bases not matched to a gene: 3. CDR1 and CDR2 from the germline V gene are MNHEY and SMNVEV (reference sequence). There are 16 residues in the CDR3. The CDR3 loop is CASKGLAGGVTGELFF. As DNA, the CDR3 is TGTGCCAGCAAGGGACTAGCGGGAGGGGTCACCGGGGAGCTGTTTTTT.

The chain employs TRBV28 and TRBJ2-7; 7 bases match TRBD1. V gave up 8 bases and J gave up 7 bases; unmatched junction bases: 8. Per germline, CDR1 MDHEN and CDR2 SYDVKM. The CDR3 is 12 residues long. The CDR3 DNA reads TGTGCCAGCCAAGACAGGGTATGGGAGCAGTACTTC. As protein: CASQDRVWEQYF.

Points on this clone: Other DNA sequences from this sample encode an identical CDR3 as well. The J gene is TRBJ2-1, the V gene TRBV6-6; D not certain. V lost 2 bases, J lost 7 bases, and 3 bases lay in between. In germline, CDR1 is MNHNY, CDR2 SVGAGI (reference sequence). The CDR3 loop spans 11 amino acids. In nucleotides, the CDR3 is TGTGCCAGCAGTTACGGAAATGAGCAGTTCTTC. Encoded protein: CASSYGNEQFF.

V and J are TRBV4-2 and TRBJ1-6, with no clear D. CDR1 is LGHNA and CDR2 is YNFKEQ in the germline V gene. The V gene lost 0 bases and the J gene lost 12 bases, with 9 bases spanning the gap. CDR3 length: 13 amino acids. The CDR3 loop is CASSQEKGLPLHF. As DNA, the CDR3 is TGTGCCAGCAGCCAAGAGAAGGGTCTACCCCTCCACTTT.

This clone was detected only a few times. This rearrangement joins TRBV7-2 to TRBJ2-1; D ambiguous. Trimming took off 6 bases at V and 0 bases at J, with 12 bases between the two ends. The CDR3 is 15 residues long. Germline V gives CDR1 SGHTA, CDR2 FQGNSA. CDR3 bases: TGTGCCAGCAGAATCGGGTTTAGCTCCTACAATGAGCAGTTCTTC. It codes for CASRIGFSSYNEQFF.

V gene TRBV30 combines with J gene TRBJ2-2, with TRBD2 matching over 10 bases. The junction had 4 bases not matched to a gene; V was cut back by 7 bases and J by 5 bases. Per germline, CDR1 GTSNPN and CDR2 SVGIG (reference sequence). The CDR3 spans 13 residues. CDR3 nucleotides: TGTGCCTCTAGCGGGGGAAAAACCGGGGAGCTGTTTTTT. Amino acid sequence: CASSGGKTGELFF.

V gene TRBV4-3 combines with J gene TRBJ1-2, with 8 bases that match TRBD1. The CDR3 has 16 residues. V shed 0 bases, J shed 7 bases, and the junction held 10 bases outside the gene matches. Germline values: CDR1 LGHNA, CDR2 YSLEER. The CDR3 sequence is CASSQDRPQGARGYTF. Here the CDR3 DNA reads TGCGCCAGCAGCCAAGACAGACCCCAGGGGGCTCGTGGCTACACCTTC.

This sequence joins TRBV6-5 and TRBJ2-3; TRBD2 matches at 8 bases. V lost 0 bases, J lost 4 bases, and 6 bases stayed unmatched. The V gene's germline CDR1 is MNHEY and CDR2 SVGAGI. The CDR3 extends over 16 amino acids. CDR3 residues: CASSYSLAGDSDTQYF. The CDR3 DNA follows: TGTGCCAGCAGTTACTCGCTAGCGGGTGACTCAGATACGCAGTATTTT.

CDR3 sequence: CAWRTWTNNSPLHF. The DNA of the CDR3 is TGTGCCTGGAGGACTTGGACAAATAATTCACCCCTCCACTTT. This sequence joins TRBV30 and TRBJ1-6, with D possibly being TRBD1 (5 bases). The germline gives CDR1 GTSNPN, CDR2 SVGIG (reference sequence). Trimming removed 3 bases from V and 5 bases from J, with 11 bases in between. This CDR3 is built from 14 residues.

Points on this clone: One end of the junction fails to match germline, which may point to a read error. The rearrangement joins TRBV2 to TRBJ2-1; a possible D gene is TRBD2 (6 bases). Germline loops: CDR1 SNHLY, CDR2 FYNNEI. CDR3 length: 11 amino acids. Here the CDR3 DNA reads TGTGCCAGCAGCTCTAGCGCGACCAGGGTCTTC. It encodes CASSSSATRVF.

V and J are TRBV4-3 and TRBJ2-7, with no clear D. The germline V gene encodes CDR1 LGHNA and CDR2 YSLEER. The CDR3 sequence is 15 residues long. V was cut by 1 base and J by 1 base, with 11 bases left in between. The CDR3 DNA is TGCGCCAGCAGCCAAGGTGGCGGAACATCCTACGAGCAGTACTTC. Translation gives CASSQGGGTSYEQYF.

CDR3 coding DNA: TGTGCCAGCAGGTCCGGGACTTTCTACGAGCAGTACTTC. It codes for CASRSGTFYEQYF. The V gene is TRBV7-2, the J gene TRBJ2-7; D perhaps matches TRBD2 (6 bases). Trimming pared 6 bases from V and 3 bases from J, leaving 12 bases between. Looked up from germline, CDR1 is SGHTA and CDR2 is FQGNSA. The CDR3 is 13 residues long.

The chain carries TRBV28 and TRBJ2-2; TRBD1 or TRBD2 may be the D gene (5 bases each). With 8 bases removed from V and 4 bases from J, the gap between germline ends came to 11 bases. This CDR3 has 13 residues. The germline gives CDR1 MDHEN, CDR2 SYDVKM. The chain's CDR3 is CASGTLSTGELFF. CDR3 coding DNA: TGTGCCAGCGGGACGCTGAGCACCGGGGAGCTGTTTTTT.

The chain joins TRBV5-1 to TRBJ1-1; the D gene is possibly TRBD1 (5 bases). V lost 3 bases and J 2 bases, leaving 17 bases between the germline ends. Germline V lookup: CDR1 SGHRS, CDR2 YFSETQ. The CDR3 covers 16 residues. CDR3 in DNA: TGCGCCAGCAGCTCTTCCTGGACAAGGGCAAACACTGAAGCTTTCTTT. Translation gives CASSSSWTRANTEAFF.

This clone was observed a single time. As DNA, the CDR3 is TGTGCCGTTCACCGGGACAGGTGCTACGAGCAGTACTTC. This encodes CAVHRDRCYEQYF. This rearrangement joins TRBV21-1 to TRBJ2-5; the table calls TRBD1, which could not be checked here. The end of the DNA is better explained by TRBJ2-7, so the J call may be wrong. TRBV21-1 is a pseudogene. The CDR3 spans 13 residues.

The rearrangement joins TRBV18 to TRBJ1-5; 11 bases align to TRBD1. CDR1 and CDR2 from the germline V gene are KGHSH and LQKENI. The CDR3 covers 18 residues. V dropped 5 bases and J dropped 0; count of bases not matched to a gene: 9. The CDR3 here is CASSTSGTGGYSNQPQHF. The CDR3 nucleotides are TGTGCCAGCTCAACGTCCGGGACAGGGGGATATAGCAATCAGCCCCAGCATTTT.

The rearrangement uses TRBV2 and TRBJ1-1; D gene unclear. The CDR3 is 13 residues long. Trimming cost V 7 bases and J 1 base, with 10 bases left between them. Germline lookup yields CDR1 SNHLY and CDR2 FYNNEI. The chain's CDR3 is CASKFRQNTEAFF. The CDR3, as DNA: TGTGCCAGCAAGTTCCGGCAGAACACTGAAGCTTTCTTT.

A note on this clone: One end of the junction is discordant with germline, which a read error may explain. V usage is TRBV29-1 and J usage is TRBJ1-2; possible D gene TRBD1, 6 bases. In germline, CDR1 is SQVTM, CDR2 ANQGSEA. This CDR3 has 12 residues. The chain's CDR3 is CSVGGAQYGHTF. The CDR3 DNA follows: TGCAGCGTGGGGGGGGCGCAGTATGGCCACACCTTC.

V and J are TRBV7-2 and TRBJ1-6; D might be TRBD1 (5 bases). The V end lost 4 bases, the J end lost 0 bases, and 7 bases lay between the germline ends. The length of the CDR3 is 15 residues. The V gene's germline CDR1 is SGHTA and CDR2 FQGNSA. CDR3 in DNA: TGTGCCAGCAGCTCCGGGACCTCCTATAATTCACCCCTCCACTTT. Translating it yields CASSSGTSYNSPLHF.

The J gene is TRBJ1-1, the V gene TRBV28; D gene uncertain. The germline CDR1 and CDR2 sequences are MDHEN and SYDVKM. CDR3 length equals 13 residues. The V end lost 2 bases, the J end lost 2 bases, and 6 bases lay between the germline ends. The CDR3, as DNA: TGTGCCAGCAGTTTACAAGTAAACACTGAAGCTTTCTTT. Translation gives CASSLQVNTEAFF.

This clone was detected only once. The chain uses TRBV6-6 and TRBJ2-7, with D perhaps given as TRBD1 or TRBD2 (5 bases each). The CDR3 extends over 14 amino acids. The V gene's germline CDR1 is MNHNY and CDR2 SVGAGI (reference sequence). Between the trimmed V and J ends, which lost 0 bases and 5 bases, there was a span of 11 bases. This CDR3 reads CASSYSEGSNEQYF. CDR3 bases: TGTGCCAGCAGTTACTCAGAGGGGTCCAACGAGCAGTACTTC.